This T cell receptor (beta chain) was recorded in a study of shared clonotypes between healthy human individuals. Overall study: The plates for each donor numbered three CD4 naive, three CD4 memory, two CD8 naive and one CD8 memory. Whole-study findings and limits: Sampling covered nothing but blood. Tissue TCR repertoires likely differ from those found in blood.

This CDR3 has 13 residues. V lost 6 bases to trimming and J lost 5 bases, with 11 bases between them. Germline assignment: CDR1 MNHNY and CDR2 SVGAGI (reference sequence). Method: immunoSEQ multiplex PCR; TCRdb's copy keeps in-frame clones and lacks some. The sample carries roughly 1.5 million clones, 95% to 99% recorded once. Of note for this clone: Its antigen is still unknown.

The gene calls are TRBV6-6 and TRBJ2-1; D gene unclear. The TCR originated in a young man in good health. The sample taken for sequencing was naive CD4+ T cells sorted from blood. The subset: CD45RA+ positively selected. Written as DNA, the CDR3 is TGTGCCAGCAGCTCTGACCGCAACAATGAGCAGTTCTTC. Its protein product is CASSSDRNNEQFF.